The sequence of this TCR beta chain was determined in a study of shared clonotypes between healthy human individuals. The unsorted samples had 100 million or so PBMCs used for genomic DNA. Study outcomes and limitations: Clonotype sharing among donors, it was expected, would be affected by sequencing depth.

Libraries were prepared by immunoSEQ multiplex PCR; TCRdb keeps only in-frame clonotypes and omits some of them. The sample consists of about 520,000 clones, approximately 81% of them appearing once. Worth noting for this clone: The antigen remains unidentified.

Germline V gene data show CDR1 as MDHEN and CDR2 as SYDVKM. V was clipped by 5 bases and J by 7 bases, with 15 bases between them. CDR3 length: 14 residues. The TCR originated in a woman in her forties in good health. Some clones in this sample may be carry-over from other donors' samples. This chain joins TRBV28 and TRBJ1-5; no definite D call. Sequencing was carried out using PBMCs. The CDR3 bases are TGTGCCAGCAGTACACCGGGGAATGGCCAGCCCCAGCATTTT. It specifies CASSTPGNGQPQHF. Together with reference TRBV28 and TRBJ1-5, the CDR3 gives the full variable domain: DVKVTQSSRYLVKRTGEKVFLECVQDMDHENMFWYRQDPGLGLRLIYFSYDVKMKEKGDIPEGYSVSREKKERFSLILESASTNQTSMYLCASSTPGNGQPQHFGDGTRLSIL.